This TCR beta chain appears in the sequencing data of a study of shared T cell receptors in the human thymus. Produced via immunoSEQ multiplex PCR; TCRdb's table is partial and in-frame only. Among approximately 730,000 clones listed, 80% to 90% were seen once. Unmatched junction bases numbered 7, after V lost 1 base and J lost 4 bases. The CDR3 length is 16 residues. CDR1 MGHRA and CDR2 YSYEKL come from the germline V gene. The data also belong to a second study, concerning human thymus T cells. Per that paper: Healthy Finnish infants having corrective surgery for congenital heart defects served as donors. Resections were taken during corrective heart surgery, and the thymus tissue came from these. Thymic and blood repertoires appeared to display a bias in their usage of V and J genes. The related literature has documented a marked overlap of thymic repertoires among unrelated individuals.

This clonotype originated in a girl less than two years old with a congenital heart defect. The specimen was thymocytes. The chain combines TRBV4-1 with TRBJ2-1; 7 bases agree with TRBD1. The CDR3 DNA follows: TGCGCCAGCAGCCAAGGGGACAGCAGCTTTTACAATGAGCAGTTCTTC. Translated: CASSQGDSSFYNEQFF.